The 10 T cell receptor beta chains reported below all come from one sample, sequenced in a study of identical twins. TCRdb ran MiXCR on the 5' RACE reads and lists one entry per CDR3 protein. The sample has 450,000 or so distinct CDR3 sequences, 12% to 15% seen once. The same sample was also used in a study of yellow fever vaccine responses in identical twins.

The specimen was CD4+ T cells sorted from blood. These receptors came from a woman aged 18-35 years in good health.

V is TRBV28 and J is TRBJ2-7; TRBD2 matches at 7 bases. V lost 5 bases, J lost 3 bases, and 7 bases stayed unmatched. The CDR3 consists of 14 residues. CDR1 is MDHEN and CDR2 is SYDVKM in the germline V gene. The CDR3 region is CASSPNGGIYEQYF. Written as DNA, the CDR3 is TGTGCCAGCAGTCCCAACGGGGGGATCTACGAGCAGTACTTC.

This clonotype was seen a few times. The chain is built from TRBV20-1 and TRBJ2-7, with unresolved D. The CDR3 has 11 amino acids. The germline CDR1 and CDR2 sequences are DFQATT and SNEGSKA (reference sequence). The CDR3 protein is CSPSWSYEQYF. CDR3 in DNA: TGCAGCCCATCGTGGTCCTACGAGCAGTACTTC.

This clonotype was picked up a small number of times. CDR3 sequence (DNA): TGTGCCACCAGTGATCCCCGTACCTACGAGCAGTACTTC. Translating it yields CATSDPRTYEQYF. The genes are TRBV24-1 and TRBJ2-7; D remains unclear. CDR3 size: 13 residues. V dropped 3 bases and J dropped 2 bases, with 7 bases sitting between them. CDR1 is KGHDR and CDR2 is SFDVKD in the germline V gene.

The chain has TRBV20-1 and TRBJ2-5; TRBD2 agrees at 8 bases. Per the germline V gene, CDR1 is DFQATT and CDR2 is SNEGSKA (reference sequence). This CDR3 region has 13 residues. V trimming: 8 bases; J trimming: 5 bases; junction bases outside the gene matches: 10. The chain's CDR3 is CSCSERGGETQYF. CDR3 sequence (DNA): TGCAGTTGTTCGGAACGGGGGGGGGAGACCCAGTACTTC.

The chain joins TRBV7-8 to TRBJ1-4; TRBD1 aligns across 10 bases. Germline-derived CDR1 and CDR2 are SGHVS and FQNEAQ. The CDR3 extends over 15 amino acids. J gave up 8 bases and V 5 bases, and 8 bases lay outside the gene matches. The CDR3 loop reads CASSPPGTGEEKLFF. The CDR3 DNA reads TGTGCCAGCAGCCCCCCCGGGACAGGGGAAGAAAAACTGTTTTTT.

The chain links TRBV20-1 to TRBJ2-2; 7 nucleotides agree with TRBD2. The CDR3 covers 14 residues. Per the germline V gene, CDR1 is DFQATT and CDR2 is SNEGSKA (reference sequence). The V gene end was trimmed by 3 bases and the J gene end by 6 bases; junction bases not matched to a gene: 7. CDR3: CSARARLAAGELFF. The CDR3 bases are TGCAGTGCTAGGGCTCGACTAGCCGCCGGGGAGCTGTTTTTT.

Only a few counts were recorded for this clonotype. J is TRBJ2-1 and V is TRBV20-1; D gene unclear. V was trimmed by 0 bases and J by 6 bases, leaving 15 bases between them. CDR1 is DFQATT, CDR2 SNEGSKA, per germline (reference sequence). This CDR3 contains 15 residues. CDR3 sequence (DNA): TGCAGTGCTAGAGATCTCGAGTTTTGGTTCAATGAGCAGTTCTTC. Its protein is CSARDLEFWFNEQFF.

The sample holds a few counts of this clonotype. This chain links TRBV20-1 with TRBJ2-3, with TRBD2 matching 7 bases. V dropped 1 base and J dropped 2; count of bases not matched to a gene: 6. CDR1 is DFQATT and CDR2 is SNEGSKA in the germline V gene (reference sequence). This CDR3 spans 15 amino acids. In DNA form, the CDR3 reads TGCAGTGCTAGAGGGCTAGCGGCGTACACAGATACGCAGTATTTT. It translates to CSARGLAAYTDTQYF.

The rearrangement joins TRBV5-1 to TRBJ2-7; no firm D call. V was cut by 1 base and J by 7 bases, with 18 bases left in between. Germline lookup yields CDR1 SGHRS and CDR2 YFSETQ. The CDR3 consists of 15 residues. CDR3 sequence reads: CASSLNAFSAGEQYF. The CDR3 DNA reads as TGCGCCAGCAGCTTGAACGCATTCTCGGCTGGTGAGCAGTACTTC.

There are a few counts of this clonotype. This chain connects TRBV29-1 to TRBJ1-6; 9 bases are a match to TRBD1. Per germline, CDR1 SQVTM and CDR2 ANQGSEA. The CDR3 has 14 amino acids. V trimming: 4 bases; J trimming: 9 bases; junction bases outside the gene matches: 7. Here the CDR3 DNA reads TGCAGCGTTGGGGTCACAGGGGGCGGTTCACCCCTCCACTTT. Translated, it gives CSVGVTGGGSPLHF.